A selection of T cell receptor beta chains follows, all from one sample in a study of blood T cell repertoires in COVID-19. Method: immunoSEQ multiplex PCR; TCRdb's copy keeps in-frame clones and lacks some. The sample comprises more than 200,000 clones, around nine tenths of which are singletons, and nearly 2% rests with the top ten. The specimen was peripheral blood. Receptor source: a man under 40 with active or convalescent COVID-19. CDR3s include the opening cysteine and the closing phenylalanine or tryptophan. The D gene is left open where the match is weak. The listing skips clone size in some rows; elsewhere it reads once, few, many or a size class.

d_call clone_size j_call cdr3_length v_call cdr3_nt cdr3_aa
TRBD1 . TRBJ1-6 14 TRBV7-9 TGTGCCAGCAGCCCGACAGGGGTTAATTCACCCCTCCACTTT CASSPTGVNSPLHF
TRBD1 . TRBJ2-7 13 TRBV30 TGTGCCTGGCGGGGGACAGGGCCAGAAGAGCAGTACTTC CAWRGTGPEEQYF
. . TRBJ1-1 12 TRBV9 TGTGCCAGCAGCGCCATGAACACTGAAGCTTTCTTT CASSAMNTEAFF
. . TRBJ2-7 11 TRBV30 TGTGCCTGGGGCGGGTACTACGAGCAGTACTTC CAWGGYYEQYF
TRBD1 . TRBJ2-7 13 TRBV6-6 TGTGCCAGCAGGCCGACAGGGAACTACGAGCAGTACTTC CASRPTGNYEQYF
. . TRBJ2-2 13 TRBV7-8 TGTGCCAGCAGCTTAGGGCTTGCCGGGGAGCTGTTTTTT CASSLGLAGELFF
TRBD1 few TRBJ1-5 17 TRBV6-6 TGTGCCAGCAGTCCGGGACAGGTGCTGGGTAGCAATCAGCCCCAGCATTTT CASSPGQVLGSNQPQHF
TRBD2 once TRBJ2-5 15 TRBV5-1 TGCGCCAGCAGTGGGACTAGCGGGGAATACGAGACCCAGTACTTC CASSGTSGEYETQYF
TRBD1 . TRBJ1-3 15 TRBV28 TGTGCCACCGTTACTAATCAGGGGGCGAGAAACACCATATATTTT CATVTNQGARNTIYF
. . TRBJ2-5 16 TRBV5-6 TGTGCCAGCAGCTTGGATCTGGGGGGGCCGAGGGAGACCCAGTACTTC CASSLDLGGPRETQYF
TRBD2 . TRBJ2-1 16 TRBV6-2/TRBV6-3 TGTGCCAGCAGTTGGGGACTAGCGGGACCCTACAATGAGCAGTTCTTC CASSWGLAGPYNEQFF
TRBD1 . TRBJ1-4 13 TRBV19 TGTGCCAGATCCCGGGACAGGGACGAAAAACTGTTTTTT CARSRDRDEKLFF
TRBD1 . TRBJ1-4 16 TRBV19 TGTGCCAGTAGGGGGGACAGGGGTGCAACTAATGAAAAACTGTTTTTT CASRGDRGATNEKLFF
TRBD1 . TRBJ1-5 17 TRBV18 TGTGCCAGCTCACCACCGGGGGGACAGGGGAGCAATCAGCCCCAGCATTTT CASSPPGGQGSNQPQHF
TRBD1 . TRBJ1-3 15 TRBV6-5 TGTGCCAGCAGACGCGAGGGACAGGGTGGAAACACCATATATTTT CASRREGQGGNTIYF
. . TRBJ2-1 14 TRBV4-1 TGCGCCAGCAGCTCTTCCGCGGGGCCAAGGGAGCAGTTCTTC CASSSSAGPREQFF
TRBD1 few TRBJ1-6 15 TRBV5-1 TGCGCCAGCAGCTCCGACCGGACAGGGGACTCACCCCTCCACTTT CASSSDRTGDSPLHF
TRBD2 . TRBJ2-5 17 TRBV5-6 TGTGCCAGCAGCTTGGACCGACTAGCCCAATACGGGGGGACCCAGTACTTC CASSLDRLAQYGGTQYF
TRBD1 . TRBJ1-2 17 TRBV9 TGTGCCAGCAGCCCCTACCGGATGACAGGGGGCCCGTATGGCTACACCTTC CASSPYRMTGGPYGYTF
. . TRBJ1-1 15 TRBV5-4 TGTGCCAGCAGCTTGTCGACAGGATTGAACACTGAAGCTTTCTTT CASSLSTGLNTEAFF
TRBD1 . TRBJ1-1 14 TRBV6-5 TGTGCCAGCAGGCGGACAGGGCTTGACACTGAAGCTTTCTTT CASRRTGLDTEAFF
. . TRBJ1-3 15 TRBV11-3 TGTGCCAGCAGCCCAAATACGGGCTCTGGAAACACCATATATTTT CASSPNTGSGNTIYF
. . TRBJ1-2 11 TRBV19 TGTGCCAGTAGCCAGGCCTATGGCTACACCTTC CASSQAYGYTF
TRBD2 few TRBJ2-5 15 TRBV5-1 TGCGCCAGCAGCTCGGGACTAGCGGAACAAGAGACCCAGTACTTC CASSSGLAEQETQYF
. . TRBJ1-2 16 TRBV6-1 TGTGCCAGCAGTGAAGCCTTAACTCGGGCGGGCTATGGCTACACCTTC CASSEALTRAGYGYTF
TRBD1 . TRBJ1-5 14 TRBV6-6 TGTGCCAGCAACCGACAGGGGTACAATCAGCCCCAGCATTTT CASNRQGYNQPQHF
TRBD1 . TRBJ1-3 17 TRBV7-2 TGTGCCAGCAGCTTGGCTGGACAGGGGGTAATCGGAAACACCATATATTTT CASSLAGQGVIGNTIYF
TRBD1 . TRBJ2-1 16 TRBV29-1 TGCAGCTCCTCGGACGAGGACAGGGGTTTCTACAATGAGCAGTTCTTC CSSSDEDRGFYNEQFF
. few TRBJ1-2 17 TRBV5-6 TGTGCCAGCAGCTTGGGGCTCCTCGGAGGGGCCCTCTATGGCTACACCTTC CASSLGLLGGALYGYTF
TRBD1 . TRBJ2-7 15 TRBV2 TGTGCCAGCAGTGAGGGACAGGGACTCTTGTACGAGCAGTACTTC CASSEGQGLLYEQYF
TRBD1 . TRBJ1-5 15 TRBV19 TGTGCCAGTAGTGCCACTCAGACAGGGAATCAGCCCCAGCATTTT CASSATQTGNQPQHF
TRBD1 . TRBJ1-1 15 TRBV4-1 TGCGCCAGCAGCCAAGAGACAGGGATAAACACTGAAGCTTTCTTT CASSQETGINTEAFF
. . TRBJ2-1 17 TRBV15 TGTGCCACCAGCAGAGATCCTACGGGGGGCGCTTACAATGAGCAGTTCTTC CATSRDPTGGAYNEQFF
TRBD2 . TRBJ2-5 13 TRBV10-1 TGCGCCAGCATTCGGGGGGGCCGGGAGACCCAGTACTTC CASIRGGRETQYF
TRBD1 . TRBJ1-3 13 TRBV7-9 TGTGCCATACAGGGGCTGATTGGAAACACCATATATTTT CAIQGLIGNTIYF
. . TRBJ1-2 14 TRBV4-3 TGCGCCAGCAGCCTCCGTGCGATTGACTATGGCTACACCTTC CASSLRAIDYGYTF
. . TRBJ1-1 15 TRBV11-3 TGTGCCAGCAGCTCGACTACTGACGGGAACACTGAAGCTTTCTTT CASSSTTDGNTEAFF
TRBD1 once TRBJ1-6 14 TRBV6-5 TGTGCCAGCAGTTACGGACAGGGGAATTCACCCCTCCACTTT CASSYGQGNSPLHF
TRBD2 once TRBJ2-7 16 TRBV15 TGTGCCACCAGCAGAGATCTGGCTAGCGGGGAGCCCGAGCAGTACTTC CATSRDLASGEPEQYF
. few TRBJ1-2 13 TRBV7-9 TGTGCCAGCAGCCCAGTGTGGACAGATGGCTACACCTTC CASSPVWTDGYTF
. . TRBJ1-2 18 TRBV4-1 TGCGCCAGCAGCCAGTACCTGACAGCGAAGGGGTTCGGCTATGGCTACACCTTC CASSQYLTAKGFGYGYTF
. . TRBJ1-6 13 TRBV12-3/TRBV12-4 TGTGCCAGCAGACAGGAATATAATTCACCCCTCCACTTT CASRQEYNSPLHF
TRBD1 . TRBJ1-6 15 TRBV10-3 TGTGCCATCAGTGAGCTGACAGGGGGGAATTCACCCCTCCACTTT CAISELTGGNSPLHF
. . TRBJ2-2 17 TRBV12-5 TGTGCTAGTGGTTTGGTACGAACGGGGGTGAACACCGGGGAGCTGTTTTTT CASGLVRTGVNTGELFF
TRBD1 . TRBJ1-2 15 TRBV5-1 TGCGCCAGCAGACCTGAGACAGGGGGCAGTTATGGCTACACCTTC CASRPETGGSYGYTF
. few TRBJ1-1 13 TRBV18 TGTGCCAGCTCACCATCCGGGGACACTGAAGCTTTCTTT CASSPSGDTEAFF
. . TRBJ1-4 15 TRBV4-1 TGCGCCAGCAGCCAAGATGACAGACAGAATGAAAAACTGTTTTTT CASSQDDRQNEKLFF
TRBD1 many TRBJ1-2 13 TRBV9 TGTGCCAGCAGCGCCGGGGACAGTAATGGCTACACCTTC CASSAGDSNGYTF
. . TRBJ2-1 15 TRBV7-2 TGTGCCAGCAGCTTAGGGCAGGGGTCCTACAATGAGCAGTTCTTC CASSLGQGSYNEQFF
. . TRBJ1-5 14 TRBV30 TGTGCCTGGAGTGGTTGGGCAGGGCAACAGCCCCAGCATTTT CAWSGWAGQQPQHF
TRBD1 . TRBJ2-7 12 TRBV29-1 TGCAGCGGAAGGACAGGGTTAAACGAGCAGTACTTC CSGRTGLNEQYF
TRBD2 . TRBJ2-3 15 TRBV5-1 TGCGCCAGCAGCCTAGCGGGGGGGTACCCAGATACGCAGTATTTT CASSLAGGYPDTQYF
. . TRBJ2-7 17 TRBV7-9 TGTGCCAGCAGCAACCACTTTGATGTCCAATCGTTCTACGAGCAGTACTTC CASSNHFDVQSFYEQYF